The TCR beta chain under discussion was sequenced for a study of T cell responses to AZD1222 COVID-19 vaccine. The wider study: Second doses were pooled across both intervals (about 4 or about 12 weeks). Points from the study as a whole: The donor cohort was predominantly white British with a female majority, and clonal diversity may have been underestimated. Unmutated variant regions reportedly attract nearly half of all spike-specific TCRs. Baseline seropositivity occurred in only a handful of AZD1222 recipients.

Measured with immunoSEQ multiplex PCR; TCRdb has only the in-frame clones, and not every one. Of about 190,000 clones listed, more than 75% are singletons. Comments on this clone: Antigen unknown.

The germline CDR1 and CDR2 sequences are LGHNA and YSLEER. CDR3 length equals 15 residues. With 4 bases removed from V and 0 bases from J, the gap between germline ends came to 12 bases. The chain joins TRBV4-3 to TRBJ1-1; possible D gene TRBD1, 6 bases. The material sequenced was peripheral blood, taken on day 0 of AZD1222 vaccination. This clonotype was sampled from an adult in good health. The CDR3 sequence is CASSRNRELNTEAFF. The CDR3 nucleotides read TGCGCCAGCAGCCGGAACAGGGAGCTGAACACTGAAGCTTTCTTT.